Listed here is a single T cell receptor beta chain. This entry is derived from a study of blood T cell repertoires in COVID-19. Overall study context: Acute and convalescent COVID-19 samples came from the United States, Italy and Spain. Nucleic acid was either cDNA or gDNA, and it came from T cells, B-cell-depleted T cells, or PBMCs.

Per the germline V gene, CDR1 is SQVTM and CDR2 is ANQGSEA. The V end was cut by 1 base, the J end by 9 bases, with 13 bases between. The CDR3 extends over 12 amino acids. Authors' processing steps: For nucleated cells, counts were estimated from reference gene primer amplification. Only in-frame clones appear in the TCRdb table, and some are missing; sequencing was by immunoSEQ multiplex PCR. V and J calls and clone size follow that table, whereas D and trimming were derived from the DNA. The sample has 80,000 to 95,000 clones; approximately 85% are singletons. The chain links TRBV29-1 to TRBJ2-7, with D hard to call. The sequence was obtained from a human donor in a cohort sampled during active COVID-19. The material sequenced was peripheral blood. This chain's CDR3 is CSVEGALGVQYF. In DNA form, the CDR3 reads TGCAGCGTTGAAGGGGCGTTGGGTGTGCAGTACTTC.